The 17 T cell receptor beta chains below were found in one sample sequenced in a study of cytomegalovirus exposure and HLA in healthy donors. 13 Jbeta primers and 60 Vbeta primers were used for the PCR. The repertoire was sequenced with immunoSEQ multiplex PCR; TCRdb's copy has only in-frame clones and lacks some. The sample contains 180,000 or so clones, about two thirds of which appear only once. Input material: PBMCs. These receptors all stem from a human donor in good health.

The J gene is TRBJ2-7, the V gene TRBV18; unclear D gene. Between the trimmed V and J ends, which lost 2 bases and 5 bases, there was a span of 13 bases. The CDR3 has 14 amino acids. Germline assignment: CDR1 KGHSH and CDR2 LQKENI. CDR3 sequence reads: CASSPTAGRNEQYF. In DNA form, the CDR3 reads TGTGCCAGCTCACCAACGGCAGGTCGGAACGAGCAGTACTTC.

The sample holds a few counts of this clone. V is TRBV7-6 and J is TRBJ1-1; perhaps TRBD1 as D (6 bases). Trimming removed 0 bases from V and 1 base from J, with 9 bases in between. The CDR3 has 15 residues. CDR1 is SGHVS, CDR2 FNYEAQ, per germline. CDR3 sequence: CASSLAGGPNTEAFF. Written as DNA, the CDR3 is TGTGCCAGCAGCTTAGCGGGGGGGCCGAACACTGAAGCTTTCTTT.

The gene calls are TRBV7-6 and TRBJ2-1, with D possibly being TRBD2 (5 bases). The CDR3 sequence is 14 residues long. Germline V gives CDR1 SGHVS, CDR2 FNYEAQ. Trimming removed 5 bases at V and 7 bases at J, with 15 bases between. CDR3 sequence reads: CASSTRGYKNEQFF. The DNA for the CDR3 is TGTGCCAGCAGCACAAGAGGGTATAAGAATGAGCAGTTCTTC.

The chain couples TRBV7-6 to TRBJ1-5; 8 bases line up with TRBD1. Germline trimming cut 5 bases from V and 5 bases from J; bases unmatched to any gene: 5. Per the germline V gene, CDR1 is SGHVS and CDR2 is FNYEAQ. The CDR3 loop spans 14 amino acids. Written as DNA, the CDR3 is TGTGCCAGCAGCCTACAGGGGGGGGATCAGCCCCAGCATTTT. It specifies CASSLQGGDQPQHF.

The chain couples TRBV6-5 to TRBJ1-4; D may be TRBD1 (6 bases). The CDR3 runs to 15 residues. V dropped 6 bases and J dropped 2 bases, with 13 bases sitting between them. Germline V CDR1 and CDR2: MNHEY, SVGAGI. CDR3 sequence: CASRTNRATNEKLFF. The CDR3 nucleotides read TGTGCCAGCAGGACAAACAGGGCTACTAATGAAAAACTGTTTTTT.

This sequence joins TRBV5-1 and TRBJ1-1; 10 nucleotides match TRBD1. The germline gives CDR1 SGHRS, CDR2 YFSETQ. With 0 bases clipped from V and 6 bases from J, the junction kept 8 bases outside the gene matches. CDR3 length equals 16 residues. Written as DNA, the CDR3 is TGCGCCAGCAGCTTGGAGACAGGGGGCCTGAGGGCTGAAGCTTTCTTT. Translation: CASSLETGGLRAEAFF.

This chain connects TRBV19 to TRBJ1-1, with 8 bases identical to TRBD1. Germline-derived CDR1 and CDR2 are LNHDA and SQIVND (reference sequence). The CDR3 spans 15 residues. V shed 1 base, J shed 4 bases, and the junction held 5 bases outside the gene matches. The CDR3 region is CASSIGAGGFTEAFF. In nucleotides, the CDR3 is TGTGCCAGTAGTATAGGGGCAGGGGGCTTCACTGAAGCTTTCTTT.

This clone was picked up one time. The rearrangement links TRBV10-3 to TRBJ1-3, with 7 bases lining up with TRBD1. Germline V gene sequence: CDR1 ENHRY, CDR2 SYGVKD. V lost 5 bases and J lost 0; bases outside the gene matches: 4. The CDR3 has 15 amino acids. CDR3 sequence (DNA): TGTGCCATCAGTCCACAGGGGAGCTCTGGAAACACCATATATTTT. Translated: CAISPQGSSGNTIYF.

The rearrangement joins TRBV2 to TRBJ2-7; TRBD2 matches at 12 bases. CDR3 length: 17 residues. J gave up 2 bases and V 6 bases, and 11 bases lay outside the gene matches. Germline CDR1 reads SNHLY; CDR2 reads FYNNEI. Written as DNA, the CDR3 is TGTGCCAGCAGCGACCCGACTAGCGGGGGCTCCGCCTACGAGCAGTACTTC. Encoded protein: CASSDPTSGGSAYEQYF.

V is TRBV27 and J is TRBJ2-7, with 7 bases fitting TRBD2. Germline V lookup: CDR1 MNHEY, CDR2 SMNVEV (reference sequence). Germline trimming cut 6 bases from V and 3 bases from J; bases unmatched to any gene: 5. CDR3 length equals 13 residues. Here the CDR3 DNA reads TGTGCCAGCAGACCTACGGGGGGCTACGAGCAGTACTTC. Translated: CASRPTGGYEQYF.

This chain joins TRBV9 and TRBJ2-3; D might be TRBD2 (6 bases). This CDR3 is built from 14 residues. The germline V and J ends were trimmed by 3 bases and 2 bases, with 10 bases remaining between them. Per the germline V gene, CDR1 is SGDLS and CDR2 is YYNGEE. The CDR3 DNA is TGTGCCAGCAGCGAGGGGACTTTCACAGATACGCAGTATTTT. It yields the protein CASSEGTFTDTQYF. The variable domain in full, with the rest retrieved from reference TRBV9 and TRBJ2-3, is DSGVTQTPKHLITATGQRVTLRCSPRSGDLSVYWYQQSLDQGLQFLIQYYNGEERAKGNILERFSAQQFPDLHSELNLSSLELGDSALYFCASSEGTFTDTQYFGPGTRLTVL.

This sequence joins TRBV7-8 and TRBJ2-3, with TRBD2 matching 10 bases. V shed 9 bases and J 1 base; nucleotides not matched to a gene: 4. The CDR3 has 14 amino acids. Germline loops: CDR1 SGHVS, CDR2 FQNEAQ. In DNA form, the CDR3 reads TGTGCCAGTCTCCTAGCGGGGGGCACAGATACGCAGTATTTT. The encoded protein is CASLLAGGTDTQYF.

The J gene is TRBJ2-3, the V gene TRBV9; TRBD1 matches at 7 bases. Unmatched junction bases numbered 6, after V lost 4 bases and J lost 1 base. Germline lookup yields CDR1 SGDLS and CDR2 YYNGEE. This CDR3 has 15 residues. The CDR3 loop reads CASSPRQGRTDTQYF. CDR3 coding DNA: TGTGCCAGCAGCCCGCGACAGGGTCGCACAGATACGCAGTATTTT.

This clone was found once. This chain links TRBV7-3 with TRBJ2-1; TRBD2 aligns across 14 bases. J lost 3 bases, V lost 5 bases, and 9 bases had no gene match. The CDR3 is 18 amino acids. Looked up from germline, CDR1 is SGHTA and CDR2 is FQGTGA. CDR3 sequence reads: CASSRTSGGLLDYNEQFF. DNA for the CDR3: TGTGCCAGCAGCCGGACTAGCGGGGGGCTTTTGGACTACAATGAGCAGTTCTTC.

V usage is TRBV29-1 and J usage is TRBJ2-5, with D tentatively TRBD1 (6 bases). The J call may be faulty, since TRBJ2-7 better matches the DNA end. Germline CDR1 SQVTM, CDR2 ANQGSEA. This CDR3 spans 13 amino acids. CDR3 coding DNA: TGCAGCGTTGAGAACAGGGCTACCTACGAGCAGTACTTC. Translated, it gives CSVENRATYEQYF.

The chain combines TRBV19 with TRBJ2-7; 8 nucleotides agree with TRBD1. Germline V CDR1 and CDR2: LNHDA, SQIVND (reference sequence). Trimming removed 5 bases from V and 0 bases from J; junction bases left unmatched: 6. This CDR3 comprises 15 residues. DNA of the CDR3: TGTGCCAGTAGTCCCGGACAGGGAAGCTCCTACGAGCAGTACTTC. Its translation: CASSPGQGSSYEQYF.

The CDR3 DNA sequence: TGTGCCAGCAGCCTAGGACTAGCGGGGGGCAGCACAGATACGCAGTATTTT. Protein product: CASSLGLAGGSTDTQYF. The chain combines TRBV7-3 with TRBJ2-3; 14 bases fit TRBD2. CDR3 length equals 17 residues. Germline CDR1 SGHTA, CDR2 FQGTGA. V lost 5 bases and J lost 0; bases outside the gene matches: 4.